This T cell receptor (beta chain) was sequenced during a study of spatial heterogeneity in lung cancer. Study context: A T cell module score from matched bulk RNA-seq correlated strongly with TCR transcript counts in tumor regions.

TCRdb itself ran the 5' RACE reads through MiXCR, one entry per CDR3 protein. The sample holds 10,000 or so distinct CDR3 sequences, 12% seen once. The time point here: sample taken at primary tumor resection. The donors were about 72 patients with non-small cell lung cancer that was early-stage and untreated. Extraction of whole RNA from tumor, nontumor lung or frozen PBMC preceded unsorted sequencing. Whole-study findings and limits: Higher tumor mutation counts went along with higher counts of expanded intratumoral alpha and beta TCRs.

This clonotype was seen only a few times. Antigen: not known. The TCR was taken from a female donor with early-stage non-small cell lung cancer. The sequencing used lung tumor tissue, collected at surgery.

CDR3 sequence (DNA): TGCAGCGTTGACAGGGGACTTATATATGGCTACACCTTC. Protein product: CSVDRGLIYGYTF. This chain uses TRBV29-1 with TRBJ1-2; D perhaps matches TRBD1 (6 bases). There are 13 residues in the CDR3. The germline gives CDR1 SQVTM, CDR2 ANQGSEA. The ends were cut back, 3 bases at V and 5 bases at J, with 13 bases in the middle. The full variable domain, completed using reference TRBV29-1 and TRBJ1-2, is SAVISQKPSRDICQRGTSLTIQCQVDSQVTMMFWYRQQPGQSLTLIATANQGSEATYESGFVIDKFPISRPNLTFSTLTVSNMSPEDSSIYLCSVDRGLIYGYTFGSGTRLTVV.